The source of this T cell receptor beta chain is a study of blood T cell repertoires in COVID-19. CDR1 SGHTA and CDR2 FQGNSA come from the germline V gene. The CDR3 runs 17 residues. J was trimmed by 2 bases and V by 5 bases; bases with no gene match: 9. Original handling: Estimates of nucleated cell counts were drawn from the amplification of reference gene primers. TCRdb's table, derived via immunoSEQ multiplex PCR, lists solely in-frame clones and lacks some. Clonal size and the V and J genes are those of that table, whereas D and trimming came from the DNA. This table has some 200,000 clones, about 76% appearing once.

This chain uses TRBV7-2 with TRBJ2-3, with 11 nucleotides matching TRBD2. This receptor was identified in a woman aged 50 to 60 with acute COVID-19. Source material: PBMCs or T cells enriched from blood (not recorded which). CDR3 in amino acids: CASSPPTSGAHTDTQYF. In DNA form, the CDR3 reads TGTGCCAGCAGCCCGCCGACTAGCGGGGCTCACACAGATACGCAGTATTTT.